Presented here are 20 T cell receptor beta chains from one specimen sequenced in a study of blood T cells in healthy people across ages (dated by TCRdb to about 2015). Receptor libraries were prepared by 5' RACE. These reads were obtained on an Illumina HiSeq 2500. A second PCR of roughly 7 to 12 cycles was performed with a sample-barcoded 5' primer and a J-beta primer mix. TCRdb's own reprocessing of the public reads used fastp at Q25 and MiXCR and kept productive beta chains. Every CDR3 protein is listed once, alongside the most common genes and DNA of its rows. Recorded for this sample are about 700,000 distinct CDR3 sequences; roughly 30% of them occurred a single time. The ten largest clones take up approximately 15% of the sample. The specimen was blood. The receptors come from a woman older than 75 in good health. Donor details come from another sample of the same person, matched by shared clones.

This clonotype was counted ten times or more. The CDR3 here is CASTGEKLFF. As DNA, the CDR3 is TGTGCCAGCACGGGAGAAAAACTGTTTTTT. The chain joins TRBV12-1 to TRBJ1-4; whether TRBD1, the table's D call, matches the DNA was not checked. TRBV12-1 corresponds to a pseudogene. The CDR3 sequence is 10 residues long.

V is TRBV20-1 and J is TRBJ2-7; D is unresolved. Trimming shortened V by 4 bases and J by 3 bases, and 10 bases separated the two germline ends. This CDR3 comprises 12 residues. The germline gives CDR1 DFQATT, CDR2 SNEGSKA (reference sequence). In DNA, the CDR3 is TGCAGTGCTACGGCCAGAGACTACGAGCAGTACTTC. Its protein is CSATARDYEQYF.

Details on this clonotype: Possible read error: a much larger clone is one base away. The CDR3 loop reads CASSFGQGRWNEQFF. In DNA form, the CDR3 reads TGTGCCAGCAGCTTCGGACAGGGAAGGTGGAATGAGCAGTTCTTC. V and J are TRBV9 and TRBJ2-1; 8 positions match TRBD1. The ends lost 4 bases at V and 7 bases at J; junction bases unmatched: 10. The CDR3 has 15 amino acids. Per germline, CDR1 SGDLS and CDR2 YYNGEE.

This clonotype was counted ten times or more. This CDR3 reads CSATGGDGSTYEQYF. The CDR3 coding sequence is TGCAGTGCTACGGGAGGGGACGGATCCACCTACGAGCAGTACTTC. This rearrangement joins TRBV20-1 to TRBJ2-7; 8 bases map to TRBD2. Unmatched junction bases numbered 10, after V lost 4 bases and J lost 2 bases. Germline CDR1 DFQATT, CDR2 SNEGSKA (reference sequence). This CDR3 region has 15 residues.

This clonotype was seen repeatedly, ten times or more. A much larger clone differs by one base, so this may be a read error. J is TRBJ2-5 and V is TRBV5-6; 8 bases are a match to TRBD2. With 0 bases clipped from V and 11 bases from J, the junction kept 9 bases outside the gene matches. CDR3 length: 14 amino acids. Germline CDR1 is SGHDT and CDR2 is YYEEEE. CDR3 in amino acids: CASSLVGREGEQYF. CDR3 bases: TGTGCCAGCAGCTTGGTAGGTCGGGAGGGTGAGCAGTACTTC.

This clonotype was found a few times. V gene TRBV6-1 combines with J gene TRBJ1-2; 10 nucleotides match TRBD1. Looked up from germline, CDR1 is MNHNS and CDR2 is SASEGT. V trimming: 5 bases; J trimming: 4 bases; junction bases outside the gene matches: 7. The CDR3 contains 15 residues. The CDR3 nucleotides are TGTGCCAGCAGTCGGACAGGGGGGATAAGCTATGGCTACACCTTC. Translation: CASSRTGGISYGYTF.

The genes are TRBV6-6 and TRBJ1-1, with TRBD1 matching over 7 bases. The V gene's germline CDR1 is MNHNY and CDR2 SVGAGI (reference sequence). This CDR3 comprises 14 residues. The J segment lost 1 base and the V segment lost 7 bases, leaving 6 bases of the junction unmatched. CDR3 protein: CASKGDSRNTEAFF. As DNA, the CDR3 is TGTGCCAGCAAAGGGGACAGCAGGAACACTGAAGCTTTCTTT.

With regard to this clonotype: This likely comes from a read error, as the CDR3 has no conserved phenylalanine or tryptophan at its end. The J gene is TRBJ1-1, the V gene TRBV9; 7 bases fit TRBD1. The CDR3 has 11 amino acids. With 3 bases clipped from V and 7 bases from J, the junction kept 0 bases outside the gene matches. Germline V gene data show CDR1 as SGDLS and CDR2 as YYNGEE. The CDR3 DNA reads TGTGCCAGCAGCGGGACAGGTGAAGCTTTCTAT. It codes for CASSGTGEAFY.

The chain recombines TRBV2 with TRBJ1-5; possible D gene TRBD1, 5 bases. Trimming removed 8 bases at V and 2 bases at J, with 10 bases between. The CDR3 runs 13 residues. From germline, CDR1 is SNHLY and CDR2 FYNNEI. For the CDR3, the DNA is TGTGCCAGCGGTCTACAGGGCAATCAGCCCCAGCATTTT. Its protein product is CASGLQGNQPQHF.

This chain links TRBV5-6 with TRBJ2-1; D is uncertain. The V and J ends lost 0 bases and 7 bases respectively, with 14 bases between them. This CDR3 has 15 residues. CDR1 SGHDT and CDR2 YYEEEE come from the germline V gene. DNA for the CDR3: TGTGCCAGCAGCTTGGTGGCTGATCCTACAAATGAGCAGTTCTTC. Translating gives CASSLVADPTNEQFF. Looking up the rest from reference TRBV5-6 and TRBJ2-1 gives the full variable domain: DAGVTQSPTHLIKTRGQQVTLRCSPKSGHDTVSWYQQALGQGPQFIFQYYEEEERQRGNFPDRFSGHQFPNYSSELNVNALLLGDSALYLCASSLVADPTNEQFFGPGTRLTVL.

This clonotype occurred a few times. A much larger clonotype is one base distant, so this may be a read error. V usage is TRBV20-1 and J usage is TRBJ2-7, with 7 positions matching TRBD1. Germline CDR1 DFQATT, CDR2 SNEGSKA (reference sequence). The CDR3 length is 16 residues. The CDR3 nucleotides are TGCTGTGCTAGTTACCCCCGACAGGGTATTAATCACGAGCAGTACTTC. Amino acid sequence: CCASYPRQGINHEQYF.

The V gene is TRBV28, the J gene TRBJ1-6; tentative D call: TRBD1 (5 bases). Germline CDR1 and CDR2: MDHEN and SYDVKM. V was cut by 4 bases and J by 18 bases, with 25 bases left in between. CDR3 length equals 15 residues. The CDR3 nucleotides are TGTGCCAGCAGTTCACCGGGACGGTCTAATTCACCGGCCCACTTT. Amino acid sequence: CASSSPGRSNSPAHF. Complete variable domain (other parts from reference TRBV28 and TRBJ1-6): DVKVTQSSRYLVKRTGEKVFLECVQDMDHENMFWYRQDPGLGLRLIYFSYDVKMKEKGDIPEGYSVSREKKERFSLILESASTNQTSMYLCASSSPGRSNSPAHFGNGTRLTVT.

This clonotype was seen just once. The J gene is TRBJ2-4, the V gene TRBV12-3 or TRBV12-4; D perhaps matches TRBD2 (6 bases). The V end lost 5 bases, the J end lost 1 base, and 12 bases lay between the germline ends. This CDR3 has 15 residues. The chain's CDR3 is CASSQDSGAKNIQYF. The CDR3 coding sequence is TGTGCCAGCAGTCAAGACAGCGGGGCCAAAAACATTCAGTACTTC.

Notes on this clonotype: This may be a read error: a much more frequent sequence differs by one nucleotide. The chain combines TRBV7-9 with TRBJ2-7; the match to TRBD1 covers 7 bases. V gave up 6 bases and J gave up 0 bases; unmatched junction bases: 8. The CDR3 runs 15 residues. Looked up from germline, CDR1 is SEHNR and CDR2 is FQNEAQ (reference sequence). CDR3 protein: CASRLCTGASYEQYF. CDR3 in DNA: TGTGCCAGCAGACTATGTACAGGGGCCTCCTACGAGCAGTACTTC.

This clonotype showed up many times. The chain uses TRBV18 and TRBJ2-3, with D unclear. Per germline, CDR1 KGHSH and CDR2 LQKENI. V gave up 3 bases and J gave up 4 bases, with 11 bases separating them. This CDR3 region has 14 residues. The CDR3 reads CASSPTSDPDTQYF. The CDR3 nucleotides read TGTGCCAGCTCACCGACCTCAGACCCAGATACGCAGTATTTT.

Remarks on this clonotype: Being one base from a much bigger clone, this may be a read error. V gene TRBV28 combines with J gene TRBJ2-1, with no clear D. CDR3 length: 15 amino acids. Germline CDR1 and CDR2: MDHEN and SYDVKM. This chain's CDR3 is CASSQTGELNNEQVF. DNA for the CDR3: TGTGCCAGCAGCCAGACGGGCGAGTTGAACAATGAGCAGGTCTTC.

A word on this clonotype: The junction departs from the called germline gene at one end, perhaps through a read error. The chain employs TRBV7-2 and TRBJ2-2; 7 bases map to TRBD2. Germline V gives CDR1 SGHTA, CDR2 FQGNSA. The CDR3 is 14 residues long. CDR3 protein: CASSLKRGTGELFF. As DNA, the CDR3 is TGTGCCAGTAGCTTAAAGCGGGGCACCGGGGAGCTGTTTTTT.

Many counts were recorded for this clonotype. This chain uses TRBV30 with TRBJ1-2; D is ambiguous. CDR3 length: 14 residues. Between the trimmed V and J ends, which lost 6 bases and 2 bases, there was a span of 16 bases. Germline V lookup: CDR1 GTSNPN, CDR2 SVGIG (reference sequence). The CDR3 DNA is TGTGCCTGTTCATTCGCGTTTGGGAACTATGGCTACACCTTC. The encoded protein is CACSFAFGNYGYTF.

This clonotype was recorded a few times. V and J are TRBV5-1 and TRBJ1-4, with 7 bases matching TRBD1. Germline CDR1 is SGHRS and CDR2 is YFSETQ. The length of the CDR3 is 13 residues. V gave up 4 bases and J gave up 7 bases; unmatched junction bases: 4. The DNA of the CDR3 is TGCGCCAGCAGCCCCAACAGGGGTGAAAAACTGTTTTTT. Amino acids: CASSPNRGEKLFF.

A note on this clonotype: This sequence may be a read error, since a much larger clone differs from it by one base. CDR3 bases: TGCAGCGTTGTAAGGACAGAATATGGCTACACCTTC. Amino acids: CSVVRTEYGYTF. The chain recombines TRBV29-1 with TRBJ1-2, with D possibly TRBD1 on 6 matching bases. The CDR3 is 12 residues long. Germline V gives CDR1 SQVTM, CDR2 ANQGSEA. Trimming took off 4 bases at V and 5 bases at J, with 11 bases between the two ends.